The TCR beta chain under discussion was sequenced for a study of blood T cell repertoires in COVID-19. Clinical histories supplied by participants themselves formed the basis of cohort assignment. From germline, CDR1 is SGHTA and CDR2 FQGTGA. Germline trimming cut 6 bases from V and 2 bases from J; bases unmatched to any gene: 9. The CDR3 length is 15 residues. Repertoires were generated with immunoSEQ multiplex PCR, while TCRdb's copy carries only in-frame clones and drops some. The repertoire holds approximately 150,000 clones, with around 83% as singletons. The chain joins TRBV7-3 to TRBJ2-7; 8 positions agree with TRBD1. Material: PBMCs or T cells enriched from blood (not recorded which). The origin of this receptor is a man between 50 and 59 years old who had recovered from COVID-19. In DNA, the CDR3 is TGTGCCAGCAGTACCGACAGGGGTGTAGCCTACGAGCAGTACTTC. It yields the protein CASSTDRGVAYEQYF.